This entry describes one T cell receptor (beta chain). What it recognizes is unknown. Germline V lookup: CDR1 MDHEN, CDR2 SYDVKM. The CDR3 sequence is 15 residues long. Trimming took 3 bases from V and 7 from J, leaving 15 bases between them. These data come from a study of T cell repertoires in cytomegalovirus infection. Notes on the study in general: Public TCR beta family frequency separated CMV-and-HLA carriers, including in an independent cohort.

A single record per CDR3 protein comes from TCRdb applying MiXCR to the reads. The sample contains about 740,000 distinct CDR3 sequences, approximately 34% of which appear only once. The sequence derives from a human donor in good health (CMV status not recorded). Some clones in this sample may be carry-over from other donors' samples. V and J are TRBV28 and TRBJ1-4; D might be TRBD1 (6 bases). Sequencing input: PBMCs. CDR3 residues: CASSFGGGWGEKLFF. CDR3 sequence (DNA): TGTGCCAGCAGTTTCGGGGGGGGCTGGGGTGAAAAACTGTTTTTT.